This TCR beta chain was recorded in a study of neurological immune-mediated disorders. Regarding time point: longitudinal time-point 3. Unsorted libraries were prepared from 2 million PBMCs held at -80 C. CDR1 is SGHRS, CDR2 YFSETQ, per germline. Trimming took 4 bases from V and 3 from J; bases not matched to a gene: 4. The CDR3 is 14 amino acids. In TCRdb, the 5' RACE reads were re-called with MiXCR into one record per CDR3 protein. The table includes fewer than 85,000 distinct CDR3 sequences, roughly 4.3% detected once. Study-wide findings and caveats: Subjects shared no identical expanded-clone CDR3 amino acid sequences, suggesting private TCR-beta repertoires in all groups.

This clonotype was detected ten times or more. Its antigen remains unidentified. The rearrangement joins TRBV5-1 to TRBJ1-5; TRBD1 matches 7 bases. This sequence originates from a woman aged 55-70 years with multiple sclerosis. Sequenced input: PBMCs. DNA for the CDR3: TGCGCCAGCAGCCCAGGGACAGACAATCAGCCCCAGCATTTT. This codes for CASSPGTDNQPQHF.